This T cell receptor (beta chain) was sequenced during a study of response to subunit inactivated influenza vaccine. Findings and limits, study-wide: A suggestion made by the authors is that each seasonal influenza vaccination recruits few new T cells.

This clonotype was counted only a few times. Its antigen is not known. MiXCR, run by TCRdb on the RT-PCR reads, gives a single entry per CDR3 protein. The sample lists hundreds of thousands of distinct CDR3 sequences, 15% to 19% occurring once. J was trimmed by 3 bases and V by 4 bases; bases with no gene match: 4. The CDR3 contains 14 residues. Germline CDR1 is SGHTS and CDR2 is YDEGEE. The receptor's source is a man in his forties or fifties who received an inactivated influenza vaccine. Sample: PBMCs from blood, taken roughly 12 days after vaccination. V is TRBV5-8 and J is TRBJ2-1; 7 nucleotides agree with TRBD1. The CDR3 sequence: CASSPGTDYNEQFF. The CDR3, as DNA: TGTGCCAGCAGCCCCGGGACAGACTACAATGAGCAGTTCTTC.